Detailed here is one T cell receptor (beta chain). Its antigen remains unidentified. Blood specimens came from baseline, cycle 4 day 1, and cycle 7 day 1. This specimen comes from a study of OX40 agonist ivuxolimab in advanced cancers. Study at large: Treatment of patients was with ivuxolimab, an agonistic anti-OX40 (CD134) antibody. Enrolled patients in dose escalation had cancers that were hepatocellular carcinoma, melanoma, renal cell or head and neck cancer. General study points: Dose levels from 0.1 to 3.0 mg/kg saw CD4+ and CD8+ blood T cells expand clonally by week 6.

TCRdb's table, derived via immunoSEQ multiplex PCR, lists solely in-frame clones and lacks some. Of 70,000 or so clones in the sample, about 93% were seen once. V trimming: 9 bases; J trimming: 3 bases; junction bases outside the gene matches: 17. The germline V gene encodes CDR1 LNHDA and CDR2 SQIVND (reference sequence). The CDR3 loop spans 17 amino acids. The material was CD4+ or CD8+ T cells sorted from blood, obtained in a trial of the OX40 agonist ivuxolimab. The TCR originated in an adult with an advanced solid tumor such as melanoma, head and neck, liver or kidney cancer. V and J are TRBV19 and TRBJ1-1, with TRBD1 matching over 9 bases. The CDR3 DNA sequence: TGTGCCAGCACAACCGGGACAGGGAGGTTGGGGGACACTGAAGCTTTCTTT. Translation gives CASTTGTGRLGDTEAFF.